This TCR beta chain was captured in a study of shared clonotypes between healthy human individuals. Trimming left V 0 bases short and J 6 bases short, with 13 bases between. Germline V CDR1 and CDR2: SGHRS, YFSETQ. This CDR3 has 14 amino acids. Libraries were prepared by immunoSEQ multiplex PCR; TCRdb keeps only in-frame clonotypes and omits some of them. The data contain a few million clones, over 85% of them singletons. This TCR was recovered from a man in his late teens or twenties in good health. The chain uses TRBV5-1 and TRBJ2-7, with a possible D match to TRBD1 (7 bases). Sequences were obtained from naive CD4+ T cells sorted from blood. Subset given: CD45RA+ positively selected. CDR3 loop: CASSLEAGGLEQYF. The CDR3 DNA is TGCGCCAGCAGCTTGGAGGCAGGGGGGCTCGAGCAGTACTTC.